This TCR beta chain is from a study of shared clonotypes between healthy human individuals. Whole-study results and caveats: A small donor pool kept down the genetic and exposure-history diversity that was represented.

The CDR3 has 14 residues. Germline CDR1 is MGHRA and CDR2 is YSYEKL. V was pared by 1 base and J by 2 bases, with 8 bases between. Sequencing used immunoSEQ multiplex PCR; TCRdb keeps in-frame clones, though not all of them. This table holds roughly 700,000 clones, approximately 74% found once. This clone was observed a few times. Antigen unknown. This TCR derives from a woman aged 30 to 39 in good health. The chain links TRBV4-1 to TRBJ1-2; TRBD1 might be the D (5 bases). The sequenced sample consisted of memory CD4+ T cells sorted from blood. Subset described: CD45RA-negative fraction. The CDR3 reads CASSQAGGNYGYTF. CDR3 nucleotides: TGCGCCAGCAGCCAAGCGGGGGGGAACTATGGCTACACCTTC.